Below are 27 T cell receptor beta chains sequenced from a single sample in a study of PD-1 blockade in classical Hodgkin lymphoma. TCRdb's copy holds only in-frame clones and misses some; the assay was immunoSEQ multiplex PCR. The sample lists 7,000 to 9,000 clones, 84% seen once, with about 14% in the top ten. Every patient was affected by relapse after autologous stem cell transplantation, while exposure to brentuximab vedotin was not uniform. The sample in question was peripheral blood mononuclear cells (PBMCs), obtained at baseline. These receptors were obtained from a human donor with classical Hodgkin lymphoma.

V gene TRBV2 combines with J gene TRBJ2-5; D possibly uses TRBD1 or TRBD2 (5 bases each). Trimming took 3 bases from V and 3 from J, leaving 11 bases between them. The length of the CDR3 is 14 residues. CDR1 is SNHLY and CDR2 is FYNNEI in the germline V gene. The CDR3 DNA reads TGTGCCAGCAGTGATTATAGGGACGAAGAGACCCAGTACTTC. Translation: CASSDYRDEETQYF.

V usage is TRBV27 and J usage is TRBJ2-5; D is unclear. CDR3 length: 17 residues. V shed 1 base and J shed 0 bases, with 15 bases lying between them. CDR1 is MNHEY, CDR2 SMNVEV, per germline (reference sequence). CDR3 in amino acids: CASSLFWSPFDQETQYF. In DNA form, the CDR3 reads TGTGCCAGCAGTTTATTCTGGTCCCCCTTCGACCAAGAGACCCAGTACTTC.

CDR3 nucleotide sequence: TGTGCCATCAGTCCCGCCCGGGGGGCTGGAGAGACCCAGTACTTC. Its protein product is CAISPARGAGETQYF. This chain links TRBV10-3 with TRBJ2-5, with D possibly being TRBD2 (7 bases). This CDR3 spans 15 amino acids. Germline V gene lookup returns CDR1 ENHRY and CDR2 SYGVKD. The V and J ends lost 5 bases and 4 bases respectively, with 17 bases between them.

The chain links TRBV5-1 to TRBJ1-2, with D perhaps matching TRBD1 (5 bases). Deletions cut 0 bases from V and 2 bases from J, with 8 bases between. CDR1 SGHRS and CDR2 YFSETQ come from the germline V gene. This CDR3 has 14 amino acids. Here the CDR3 reads CASSLGQSNYGYTF. The CDR3 nucleotides are TGCGCCAGCAGCTTGGGACAGTCCAACTATGGCTACACCTTC.

This clone was detected only a few times. V and J are TRBV7-6 and TRBJ1-2; D is perhaps TRBD1 (6 bases). The CDR3 covers 18 residues. Trimming shortened V by 4 bases and J by 0 bases, and 21 bases separated the two germline ends. The germline V gene encodes CDR1 SGHVS and CDR2 FNYEAQ. The CDR3 loop is CASSYNDRRGTPNYGYTF. CDR3 coding DNA: TGTGCCAGCAGCTACAACGACAGGCGGGGAACACCTAACTATGGCTACACCTTC.

This chain connects TRBV28 to TRBJ2-5; D is ambiguous. CDR1 MDHEN and CDR2 SYDVKM come from the germline V gene. There are 14 residues in the CDR3. V lost 2 bases, J lost 5 bases, and 12 bases lay in between. In DNA, the CDR3 is TGTGCCAGCAGTTTAAGGGCCAGCCGGGAGACCCAGTACTTC. It codes for CASSLRASRETQYF. Full variable domain (outside the CDR3, taken from reference TRBV28 and TRBJ2-5): DVKVTQSSRYLVKRTGEKVFLECVQDMDHENMFWYRQDPGLGLRLIYFSYDVKMKEKGDIPEGYSVSREKKERFSLILESASTNQTSMYLCASSLRASRETQYFGPGTRLLVL.

The chain recombines TRBV6-9 with TRBJ2-7, with D possibly matching TRBD1 (6 bases). Trimming stripped 6 bases from V and 3 bases from J, with 18 bases between. CDR3 length equals 15 residues. Germline V gene data show CDR1 as MNHGY and CDR2 as SVAAGI. The CDR3 region has the DNA TGTGCCAGCAGACCCCGAGGACAGAGCCTCTACGAGCAGTACTTC. Translation gives CASRPRGQSLYEQYF.

This clone was counted between two and nine times. The rearrangement joins TRBV27 to TRBJ1-5; D is uncertain. Germline CDR1 is MNHEY and CDR2 is SMNVEV (reference sequence). The CDR3 totals 13 residues. V dropped 4 bases and J dropped 5 bases, with 9 bases sitting between them. The CDR3 region has the DNA TGTGCCAGCAGTTCGGATCGTTATCAGCCCCAGCATTTT. Its translation: CASSSDRYQPQHF.

The CDR3 spells CASTNSGSSYNEQFF. The CDR3 DNA reads as TGTGCCAGCACAAATAGCGGGAGCTCCTACAATGAGCAGTTCTTC. This chain joins TRBV27 and TRBJ2-1; 9 nucleotides line up with TRBD2. Germline V gene sequence: CDR1 MNHEY, CDR2 SMNVEV (reference sequence). This CDR3 region has 15 residues. Trimming cost V 7 bases and J 0 bases; bases outside gene matches: 4.

This clone was seen just once. Here the CDR3 DNA reads TGTGCCAGCAGCTTAGATGAGGTAGCTGGGTGGTACTTC. This translates into CASSLDEVAGWYF. This chain links TRBV7-9 with TRBJ2-7; D is ambiguous. The germline gives CDR1 SEHNR, CDR2 FQNEAQ (reference sequence). This CDR3 is built from 13 residues. V gave up 1 base and J gave up 12 bases, with 16 bases separating them.

This rearrangement joins TRBV7-6 to TRBJ2-2, with TRBD1 matching 8 bases. Germline V gene lookup returns CDR1 SGHVS and CDR2 FNYEAQ. The V gene end was trimmed by 4 bases and the J gene end by 5 bases; junction bases not matched to a gene: 3. This CDR3 spans 14 amino acids. CDR3 DNA: TGTGCCAGCAGCTCTGGACAGGGAACCGGGGAGCTGTTTTTT. It yields the protein CASSSGQGTGELFF.

The chain joins TRBV11-2 to TRBJ2-3; weak D call: TRBD2 (6 bases). Germline V gives CDR1 SGHAT, CDR2 FQNNGV. V was trimmed by 4 bases and J by 11 bases, leaving 13 bases between them. The length of the CDR3 is 12 residues. CDR3 region: CASSSYAGGQYF. CDR3 bases: TGTGCCAGCAGCTCATATGCCGGGGGGCAGTATTTT.

The CDR3 reads CASSTSTVNTEAFF. CDR3 in DNA: TGTGCCAGCAGCACCTCGACGGTGAACACTGAAGCTTTCTTT. The chain links TRBV9 to TRBJ1-1, with D uncertain. The V gene's germline CDR1 is SGDLS and CDR2 YYNGEE. The CDR3 runs 14 residues. Trimming took 4 bases from V and 0 from J, leaving 10 bases between them.

V usage is TRBV15 and J usage is TRBJ1-2; D is possibly TRBD1 (5 bases). Germline lookup yields CDR1 LNHNV and CDR2 YYDKDF (reference sequence). The CDR3 covers 14 residues. The V gene lost 1 base and the J gene lost 4 bases, with 10 bases spanning the gap. The CDR3 DNA sequence: TGTGCCACCAGCAGAGGGGGCAGTACCTATGGCTACACCTTC. This sequence encodes CATSRGGSTYGYTF. Looking up the rest from reference TRBV15 and TRBJ1-2 gives the full variable domain: DAMVIQNPRYQVTQFGKPVTLSCSQTLNHNVMYWYQQKSSQAPKLLFHYYDKDFNNEADTPDNFQSRRPNTSFCFLDIRSPGLGDTAMYLCATSRGGSTYGYTFGSGTRLTVV.

This sequence joins TRBV6-4 and TRBJ1-5; D remains unclear. CDR1 and CDR2 (germline): MRHNA, SNTAGT. The CDR3 loop spans 14 amino acids. Trimming took off 2 bases at V and 4 bases at J, with 9 bases between the two ends. CDR3 amino acids: CASSDGRSNQPQHF. CDR3 nucleotides: TGTGCCAGCAGTGACGGACGGTCTAATCAGCCCCAGCATTTT.

The gene calls are TRBV18 and TRBJ1-2; maybe TRBD1 (6 bases). The CDR3 has 17 amino acids. With 1 base removed from V and 3 bases from J, the gap between germline ends came to 18 bases. The germline V gene has CDR1 KGHSH and CDR2 LQKENI. The CDR3 here is CASSPLVGGSPHYGYTF. CDR3 nucleotide sequence: TGTGCCAGCTCACCACTTGTGGGGGGCAGTCCCCACTATGGCTACACCTTC.

The chain joins TRBV7-9 to TRBJ2-3; 7 nucleotides align to TRBD1. CDR1 is SEHNR, CDR2 FQNEAQ, per germline (reference sequence). There are 16 residues in the CDR3. The V segment lost 4 bases and the J segment 3 bases; nucleotides outside the gene matches: 10. CDR3 coding DNA: TGTGCCAGCAGCTCCCGGACAGGCGTGGGGACAGATACGCAGTATTTT. The encoded protein is CASSSRTGVGTDTQYF.

V and J are TRBV4-1 and TRBJ2-7; D might be TRBD1 (5 bases). Trimming left V 1 base short and J 1 base short, with 11 bases between. CDR1 and CDR2 from the germline V gene are MGHRA and YSYEKL. The CDR3 covers 15 residues. The CDR3 here is CASSQAQGASYEQYF. The CDR3 nucleotides are TGCGCCAGCAGCCAAGCCCAAGGGGCATCCTACGAGCAGTACTTC.

The J gene is TRBJ2-7, the V gene TRBV2, with 8 nucleotides matching TRBD2. Germline CDR1 and CDR2: SNHLY and FYNNEI. The CDR3 spans 16 residues. V shed 0 bases, J shed 5 bases, and the junction held 9 bases outside the gene matches. CDR3 coding DNA: TGTGCCAGCAGTGAAGCGAGCGTGCGGGAGGCCCACGAGCAGTACTTC. Translating it yields CASSEASVREAHEQYF.

The chain has TRBV4-3 and TRBJ1-1; D might be TRBD1 (5 bases). Germline V gene data show CDR1 as LGHNA and CDR2 as YSLEER. Trimming removed 0 bases from V and 1 base from J, with 12 bases in between. CDR3 size: 16 residues. Here the CDR3 reads CASSQDVGVWNTEAFF. Here the CDR3 DNA reads TGCGCCAGCAGCCAAGATGTGGGGGTATGGAACACTGAAGCTTTCTTT.

The rearrangement links TRBV7-2 to TRBJ2-1, with 12 bases aligning to TRBD2. Trimming took 4 bases from V and 10 from J; bases not matched to a gene: 5. The CDR3 extends over 14 amino acids. Germline V gives CDR1 SGHTA, CDR2 FQGNSA. CDR3 nucleotide sequence: TGTGCCAGCAGCTGGACTAGCGGGAAGGCGGAGCAGTTCTTC. This encodes CASSWTSGKAEQFF.

This rearrangement joins TRBV6-1 to TRBJ2-5; TRBD2 matches at 11 bases. V lost 6 bases to trimming and J lost 5 bases; unmatched junction nucleotides: 8. The CDR3 is 15 amino acids. Germline V CDR1 and CDR2: MNHNS, SASEGT. The CDR3 nucleotides are TGTGCCAGCAGACTAGCGGGAGTATTTGGGGAGACCCAGTACTTC. This sequence encodes CASRLAGVFGETQYF.

The chain recombines TRBV27 with TRBJ2-1; D gene ambiguous. CDR3 length: 16 amino acids. Trimming cost V 6 bases and J 0 bases, with 15 bases left between them. Germline V gene lookup returns CDR1 MNHEY and CDR2 SMNVEV (reference sequence). The CDR3 reads CASRVGGGSSYNEQFF. In DNA, the CDR3 is TGTGCCAGCAGGGTAGGTGGCGGAAGCTCCTACAATGAGCAGTTCTTC.

The CDR3 sequence is CASSRQGMNTEAFF. The CDR3 coding sequence is TGTGCCAGCAGTCGACAGGGCATGAACACTGAAGCTTTCTTT. The chain carries TRBV6-5 and TRBJ1-1, with 7 bases that match TRBD1. Germline lookup yields CDR1 MNHEY and CDR2 SVGAGI. CDR3 size: 14 residues. The trim removed 5 bases at V and 0 bases at J, leaving 3 bases unmatched.

The chain links TRBV5-1 to TRBJ2-7; D gene ambiguous. This CDR3 region has 13 residues. V was clipped by 1 base and J by 6 bases, with 11 bases between them. Germline V gene sequence: CDR1 SGHRS, CDR2 YFSETQ. The CDR3 region has the DNA TGCGCCAGCAGCTTGTATGAGGTCTCCGAGCAGTACTTC. Its protein product is CASSLYEVSEQYF.

The chain couples TRBV27 to TRBJ2-2, with TRBD2 matching 9 bases. The junction had 12 bases not matched to a gene; V was cut back by 4 bases and J by 6 bases. CDR1 is MNHEY and CDR2 is SMNVEV in the germline V gene (reference sequence). The CDR3 is 17 residues long. The DNA of the CDR3 is TGTGCCAGCAGTTCCCGAATAGCGGGAGAGTTACCCGGGGAGCTGTTTTTT. It codes for CASSSRIAGELPGELFF.

J is TRBJ2-5 and V is TRBV11-1, with TRBD2 matching 9 bases. With V trimmed by 5 bases and J by 5 bases, 6 bases remained unmatched. From germline, CDR1 is SGHAT and CDR2 FQDESV (reference sequence). This CDR3 has 14 residues. The CDR3 region has the DNA TGTGCCAGCAGCCCCTTAGCGGGAGAGGAGACCCAGTACTTC. Translation gives CASSPLAGEETQYF. The full variable domain, with the rest looked up from reference TRBV11-1 and TRBJ2-5, is EAEVAQSPRYKITEKSQAVAFWCDPISGHATLYWYRQILGQGPELLVQFQDESVVDDSQLPKDRFSAERLKGVDSTLKIQPAELGDSAMYLCASSPLAGEETQYFGPGTRLLVL.